The rows below give T cell receptor beta chains drawn from one sample of a study of vaccination and CD4 T cells after COVID-19. In TCRdb, the PCR reads were re-called with MiXCR into one record per CDR3 protein. The sample lists around 37,000 distinct CDR3 sequences, 36% occurring once. Source: CD4+ T cells from blood, taken about 7 months after SARS-CoV-2 vaccination. Receptors were obtained from a human donor who had recovered from COVID-19. CDR3s include the opening cysteine and the closing phenylalanine or tryptophan. The D gene is left open where the match is weak. The size entry is marked missing in some rows and otherwise reads once, few, many or a size class.

V gene	clone size	J gene	D gene	CDR3 protein	CDR3 DNA
TRBV10-3	.	TRBJ1-6	.	CANQRQAGSPLHF	TGTGCCAATCAACGACAGGCAGGTTCACCCCTCCACTTT
TRBV14	.	TRBJ2-1	TRBD2	CASSQVSGGTEQFF	TGTGCCAGCAGCCAAGTTTCGGGGGGTACGGAGCAGTTCTTC
TRBV20-1	few	TRBJ2-1	.	CSADVGPTSYNEQFF	TGCAGTGCTGATGTAGGACCCACGTCCTACAATGAGCAGTTCTTC
TRBV11-1	.	TRBJ2-4	TRBD1	CASSSAATGGTKNIQYF	TGTGCCAGCAGCTCCGCGGCGACAGGGGGCACAAAAAACATTCAGTACTTC
TRBV4-1	once	TRBJ2-6	TRBD1	CASKQGPYGTNVLTF	TGCGCCAGCAAACAGGGGCCCTACGGGACCAACGTCCTGACTTTC
TRBV20-1	few	TRBJ2-1	.	CSARVYNEQFF	TGCAGTGCTCGGGTATACAATGAGCAGTTCTTC
TRBV30	.	TRBJ1-2	TRBD1	CACGDRVYGYTF	TGTGCCTGCGGGGACAGGGTTTATGGCTACACCTTC
TRBV19	.	TRBJ2-1	.	CASSIDLWGGSYNEQFF	TGTGCCAGTAGTATAGATCTATGGGGAGGCTCCTACAATGAGCAGTTCTTC
TRBV19	.	TRBJ2-2	.	CAAGVGEDTGELFF	TGTGCCGCTGGGGTTGGCGAAGACACCGGGGAGCTGTTTTTT
TRBV28	.	TRBJ2-3	.	CASSSSGTPASTDTQYF	TGTGCCAGCAGCTCCTCCGGGACACCTGCTAGCACAGATACGCAGTATTTT